Listed below are T cell receptor beta chains from one sample, sequenced in a study of cytomegalovirus exposure and HLA in healthy donors. Sequencing was performed with immunoSEQ multiplex PCR; in TCRdb, only in-frame clones are kept and a portion is missing. The table lists 150,000 to 200,000 clones, around four fifths of them singletons. What was sequenced was PBMCs. These receptors were taken from a man aged 50 to 59 in good health and CMV-seronegative. Each CDR3 is given with its conserved first and last residue. D genes are given only for firm matches. Clone size, where shown, is once, few, many, or a class for clones that have expanded.

d_gene: NA
v_gene: TRBV5-1
j_gene: TRBJ2-4
abundance: NA
CDR3nt: TGCGCCAGCAGCTTGGTATTCAGGGGAGAAGCCAAAAACATTCAGTACTTC
CDR3aa: CASSLVFRGEAKNIQYF

d_gene: TRBD2
v_gene: TRBV5-6
j_gene: TRBJ2-1
abundance: NA
CDR3nt: TGTGCCAGCAGCCGTGGACTAGCGGTCTCCCTGGCGCCGAACAATGAGCAGTTCTTC
CDR3aa: CASSRGLAVSLAPNNEQFF

d_gene: NA
v_gene: TRBV5-1
j_gene: TRBJ2-7
abundance: once
CDR3nt: TGCGCCAGCAGCTTGGAGTTTGGCCAGGCAGGAATCTACGAGCAGTACTTC
CDR3aa: CASSLEFGQAGIYEQYF

d_gene: TRBD2
v_gene: TRBV5-1
j_gene: TRBJ2-3
abundance: NA
CDR3nt: TGCGCCAGCAGCTCCTTTTTAGCGGGAGGGGCCTCAGATACGCAGTATTTT
CDR3aa: CASSSFLAGGASDTQYF

d_gene: TRBD2
v_gene: TRBV29-1
j_gene: TRBJ2-2
abundance: NA
CDR3nt: TGCAGCGTAATCAGCGGGAGGGGGACCGGGGAGCTGTTTTTT
CDR3aa: CSVISGRGTGELFF

d_gene: NA
v_gene: TRBV6-6
j_gene: TRBJ1-1
abundance: once
CDR3nt: TGTGCCAGCAGTTACTCGAGACAGAACACTGAAGCTTTCTTT
CDR3aa: CASSYSRQNTEAFF

d_gene: NA
v_gene: TRBV2
j_gene: TRBJ2-3
abundance: once
CDR3nt: TGTGCCAGCAGCGGACAGTCTAGCACAGATACGCAGTATTTT
CDR3aa: CASSGQSSTDTQYF

d_gene: NA
v_gene: TRBV6-1
j_gene: TRBJ2-4
abundance: once
CDR3nt: TGTGCCAGCAGTGTCCGGGCCAAAAACATTCAGTACTTC
CDR3aa: CASSVRAKNIQYF

d_gene: TRBD1
v_gene: TRBV5-6
j_gene: TRBJ1-3
abundance: NA
CDR3nt: TGTGCCAGCAGCACCTACAGGGGGAGCTACACCATATATTTT
CDR3aa: CASSTYRGSYTIYF

d_gene: NA
v_gene: TRBV28
j_gene: TRBJ1-1
abundance: NA
CDR3nt: TGTGCCTACACCACAGGGTCTATGAACACTGAAGCTTTCTTT
CDR3aa: CAYTTGSMNTEAFF

d_gene: TRBD1
v_gene: TRBV9
j_gene: TRBJ1-5
abundance: NA
CDR3nt: TGTGCCAGCAGCCCTCAGGGGGACAATCAGCCCCAGCATTTT
CDR3aa: CASSPQGDNQPQHF

d_gene: NA
v_gene: TRBV2
j_gene: TRBJ1-2
abundance: few
CDR3nt: TGTGCCAGCAGTCGTACAGGGAACTATGGCTACACCTTC
CDR3aa: CASSRTGNYGYTF

d_gene: NA
v_gene: TRBV13
j_gene: TRBJ2-1
abundance: NA
CDR3nt: TGTGCCAGCAGCCCAATGGGGAGCTCCTACAATGAGCAGTTCTTC
CDR3aa: CASSPMGSSYNEQFF

d_gene: NA
v_gene: TRBV27
j_gene: TRBJ2-7
abundance: few
CDR3nt: TGTGCCAGCAGTTTAGGGCTAAGAGGGTACGAGCAGTACTTC
CDR3aa: CASSLGLRGYEQYF

d_gene: TRBD1
v_gene: TRBV19
j_gene: TRBJ1-6
abundance: once
CDR3nt: TGTGCCAGTAGTATTAATACCGCGGGACAGGGGTACAATTCACCCCTCCACTTT
CDR3aa: CASSINTAGQGYNSPLHF

d_gene: TRBD2
v_gene: TRBV7-2
j_gene: TRBJ2-1
abundance: NA
CDR3nt: TGTGCCAGCAGCTTTACTAGCGGGGCCTACAATGAGCAGTTCTTC
CDR3aa: CASSFTSGAYNEQFF

d_gene: TRBD1
v_gene: TRBV4-1
j_gene: TRBJ1-6
abundance: once
CDR3nt: TGCGCCACCTCGAACGCGGGGACAGGGAATTCACCCCTCCACTTT
CDR3aa: CATSNAGTGNSPLHF

d_gene: TRBD2
v_gene: TRBV5-1
j_gene: TRBJ2-5
abundance: NA
CDR3nt: TGCGCCAGCACCTATAGCGGGGGGGCAGAGACCCAGTACTTC
CDR3aa: CASTYSGGAETQYF

d_gene: TRBD2
v_gene: TRBV19
j_gene: TRBJ2-7
abundance: NA
CDR3nt: TGTGCCAGTAGTTTTGGACTAGCGGAGTCCTACGAGCAGTACTTC
CDR3aa: CASSFGLAESYEQYF

d_gene: NA
v_gene: TRBV2
j_gene: TRBJ2-5
abundance: NA
CDR3nt: TGTGCCAGCAGGAAACAGGGCGGTCAAGAGACCCAGTACTTC
CDR3aa: CASRKQGGQETQYF

d_gene: NA
v_gene: TRBV7-9
j_gene: TRBJ1-5
abundance: NA
CDR3nt: TGTTCCAGCAGCTTATTGGGAAGAGGGCAGCCCCAGCATTTT
CDR3aa: CSSSLLGRGQPQHF

d_gene: TRBD1
v_gene: TRBV25-1
j_gene: TRBJ2-3
abundance: NA
CDR3nt: TGTGCCAGCAGTGAACGCAGGGGGCTCACAGATACGCAGTATTTT
CDR3aa: CASSERRGLTDTQYF

d_gene: NA
v_gene: TRBV18
j_gene: TRBJ1-2
abundance: NA
CDR3nt: TGTGCCAGCTCACCACCGGCAGGGAACTATGGCTACACCTTC
CDR3aa: CASSPPAGNYGYTF

d_gene: TRBD2
v_gene: TRBV28
j_gene: TRBJ2-7
abundance: NA
CDR3nt: TGTGCCAGCAGTTCGACCGGGACTAGAGCTCTCGAGCAGTACTTC
CDR3aa: CASSSTGTRALEQYF

d_gene: TRBD1
v_gene: TRBV19
j_gene: TRBJ1-5
abundance: NA
CDR3nt: TGTGCCAGTACCGAGACAGGGCTTCAGCCCCAGCATTTT
CDR3aa: CASTETGLQPQHF

d_gene: TRBD2
v_gene: TRBV5-1
j_gene: TRBJ2-1
abundance: NA
CDR3nt: TGCGCCAGCAGAGGCGGGAGTGGCTGGGATGAGCAGTTCTTC
CDR3aa: CASRGGSGWDEQFF

d_gene: NA
v_gene: TRBV5-5
j_gene: TRBJ2-5
abundance: NA
CDR3nt: TGTGCCAGCAGCGCACACGGGTTACAAGAGACCCAGTACTTC
CDR3aa: CASSAHGLQETQYF

d_gene: NA
v_gene: TRBV7-2
j_gene: TRBJ1-5
abundance: NA
CDR3nt: TGTGCCAGCCGGAGGAATAGCAATCAGCCCCAGCATTTT
CDR3aa: CASRRNSNQPQHF

d_gene: TRBD2
v_gene: TRBV30
j_gene: TRBJ2-7
abundance: once
CDR3nt: TGTGCCTGGAGGGGTATAACTAGCGGGAGCCCGCAGTACTTC
CDR3aa: CAWRGITSGSPQYF

d_gene: NA
v_gene: TRBV5-6
j_gene: TRBJ1-2
abundance: NA
CDR3nt: TGTGCCAGCATCGCGGGGGGAAACTATGGCTACACCTTC
CDR3aa: CASIAGGNYGYTF

d_gene: TRBD2
v_gene: TRBV7-2
j_gene: TRBJ2-3
abundance: NA
CDR3nt: TGTGCCAGCAACTTCTTCCATTCTACTAGCGTGGATACGCAGTATTTT
CDR3aa: CASNFFHSTSVDTQYF

d_gene: NA
v_gene: TRBV7-9
j_gene: TRBJ2-7
abundance: NA
CDR3nt: TGTGCCAGCAGGTTTACAGGGAACGAGCAGTACTTC
CDR3aa: CASRFTGNEQYF

d_gene: TRBD1
v_gene: TRBV7-8
j_gene: TRBJ1-2
abundance: NA
CDR3nt: TGTGCCAGCAGCTCCGGACAGGGTAACGGCTACACCTTC
CDR3aa: CASSSGQGNGYTF

d_gene: TRBD1
v_gene: TRBV19
j_gene: TRBJ1-1
abundance: NA
CDR3nt: TGTGCCAGACCCATCCCGGACAGGTTGGATTCCCCTGAAGCTTTCTTT
CDR3aa: CARPIPDRLDSPEAFF

d_gene: NA
v_gene: TRBV29-1
j_gene: TRBJ1-4
abundance: NA
CDR3nt: TGCAGCGTAGCGGACAGCCCTAATGAAAAACTGTTTTTT
CDR3aa: CSVADSPNEKLFF

d_gene: NA
v_gene: TRBV7-2
j_gene: TRBJ2-5
abundance: NA
CDR3nt: TGTGCCAGCAGCTTAGTGGTCCAGGGTCAGGAGACCCAGTACTTC
CDR3aa: CASSLVVQGQETQYF

d_gene: TRBD1
v_gene: TRBV30
j_gene: TRBJ1-2
abundance: once
CDR3nt: TGTGCCTGGAGTGGACAGGGGGCTGGGGGCTACACCTTC
CDR3aa: CAWSGQGAGGYTF

d_gene: NA
v_gene: TRBV19
j_gene: TRBJ1-6
abundance: NA
CDR3nt: TGTGCCAGCAGGGTCCAACAGGGCCTTGGAAGTTCACCCCTCCACTTT
CDR3aa: CASRVQQGLGSSPLHF

d_gene: TRBD2
v_gene: TRBV5-1
j_gene: TRBJ2-3
abundance: NA
CDR3nt: TGCGCCAGCAGCTGGGGACTATCTACAGATACGCAGTATTTT
CDR3aa: CASSWGLSTDTQYF

d_gene: NA
v_gene: TRBV7-9
j_gene: TRBJ1-6
abundance: NA
CDR3nt: TGTGCCAGCAGCTTAGAAACGGCCCTCCACTTT
CDR3aa: CASSLETALHF

d_gene: NA
v_gene: TRBV2
j_gene: TRBJ2-2
abundance: NA
CDR3nt: TGTGCCACCTCCGAGCGGCTAAGCACCGGGGAGCTGTTTTTT
CDR3aa: CATSERLSTGELFF

d_gene: TRBD1
v_gene: TRBV11-2
j_gene: TRBJ1-1
abundance: once
CDR3nt: TGTGCCAGCAGCTCTGGACAGGGAATGAACACTGAAGCTTTCTTT
CDR3aa: CASSSGQGMNTEAFF

d_gene: NA
v_gene: TRBV6-6
j_gene: TRBJ2-3
abundance: NA
CDR3nt: TGTGCCAGCAGTTACTTCCCCGGGGTCCGCACAGATACGCAGTATTTT
CDR3aa: CASSYFPGVRTDTQYF

d_gene: NA
v_gene: TRBV6-5
j_gene: TRBJ2-7
abundance: NA
CDR3nt: TGTGCCAGCAGTTACTCGTGGACAGATAACTACGAGCAGTACTTC
CDR3aa: CASSYSWTDNYEQYF

d_gene: TRBD1
v_gene: TRBV9
j_gene: TRBJ2-5
abundance: NA
CDR3nt: TGTGCCAGCAGCGTAGGGAGGACAGGGGGCGTGGGGATACAAGAGACCCAGTACTTC
CDR3aa: CASSVGRTGGVGIQETQYF

d_gene: TRBD1
v_gene: TRBV9
j_gene: TRBJ1-1
abundance: NA
CDR3nt: TGTGCCAGCAGCGTAGGGGGGGACAGGGCGAACACTGAAGCTTTCTTT
CDR3aa: CASSVGGDRANTEAFF

d_gene: TRBD2
v_gene: TRBV6-4
j_gene: TRBJ2-1
abundance: NA
CDR3nt: TGTGCCAGCAGTGGGGAAGCGGGGGGCTACAATGAGCAGTTCTTC
CDR3aa: CASSGEAGGYNEQFF

d_gene: TRBD1
v_gene: TRBV7-9
j_gene: TRBJ2-5
abundance: NA
CDR3nt: TGTGCCAGCAGCGCAGATGGACAGGGGGCAGGCCGTGAGACCCAGTACTTC
CDR3aa: CASSADGQGAGRETQYF

d_gene: NA
v_gene: TRBV19
j_gene: TRBJ2-1
abundance: NA
CDR3nt: TGTGCCAGTAGTATAGAAGGTTTTGCGGGACAGTTCAACAATGAGCAGTTCTTC
CDR3aa: CASSIEGFAGQFNNEQFF

d_gene: TRBD1
v_gene: TRBV28
j_gene: TRBJ2-7
abundance: NA
CDR3nt: TGTGCCAGCAGAACGGGACAGGGACATTTCTACGAGCAGTACTTC
CDR3aa: CASRTGQGHFYEQYF

d_gene: NA
v_gene: TRBV27
j_gene: TRBJ1-2
abundance: NA
CDR3nt: TGTGCCAGCAGTTTCATCCAGGGGTATGGCTACACCTTC
CDR3aa: CASSFIQGYGYTF

d_gene: TRBD2
v_gene: TRBV7-9
j_gene: TRBJ2-7
abundance: few
CDR3nt: TGTGCCAGCACCTCCGGGGGGGACGAGCAGTACTTC
CDR3aa: CASTSGGDEQYF

d_gene: TRBD1
v_gene: TRBV27
j_gene: TRBJ2-3
abundance: NA
CDR3nt: TGTGCCAGCAGTTTAGGGGGCAGGGGGTATCCAGATACGCAGTATTTT
CDR3aa: CASSLGGRGYPDTQYF

d_gene: NA
v_gene: TRBV7-9
j_gene: TRBJ1-5
abundance: NA
CDR3nt: TGTGCCAGCAGCTTACATGGACACCGAGATAGCAATCAGCCCCAGCATTTT
CDR3aa: CASSLHGHRDSNQPQHF

d_gene: NA
v_gene: TRBV18
j_gene: TRBJ1-4
abundance: NA
CDR3nt: TGTGCCAGCTCAGTCATAAGTCGGGAAAAACTGTTTTTT
CDR3aa: CASSVISREKLFF

d_gene: NA
v_gene: TRBV29-1
j_gene: TRBJ2-7
abundance: NA
CDR3nt: TGCAGCGGATTTAGCGGAGGGAGCGAGCAGTCCTTC
CDR3aa: CSGFSGGSEQSF

d_gene: NA
v_gene: TRBV18
j_gene: TRBJ1-5
abundance: NA
CDR3nt: TGTGCCAGCTCAACGTCCAGGGATAAGCCCCAGCATTTT
CDR3aa: CASSTSRDKPQHF

d_gene: NA
v_gene: TRBV7-2
j_gene: TRBJ2-1
abundance: NA
CDR3nt: TGTGCCAGCAGCTTTACGATCGGGAGAGGCTCCTACAATGAGCAGTTCTTC
CDR3aa: CASSFTIGRGSYNEQFF

d_gene: NA
v_gene: TRBV5-8
j_gene: TRBJ1-1
abundance: NA
CDR3nt: TGTGCCAGCAGGAAGACAGACAACACTGAAGCTTTCTTT
CDR3aa: CASRKTDNTEAFF